A single count supports the clone carrying this T cell receptor beta chain. This record comes from a study of blood T cell repertoires in COVID-19. On the study more broadly: T cells, B-cell-depleted T cells, or PBMCs supplied cDNA or gDNA.

Per the authors' pipeline: Estimation of nucleated cell counts was performed using reference gene primer amplification. Assay used: immunoSEQ multiplex PCR; TCRdb lists only in-frame clones, some missing. The D gene and trimming were derived from the DNA, and the V and J assignments and clone size from that table. The table includes 65,000 to 90,000 clones, 82% detected once. Trimming took 6 bases from V and 3 from J; bases not matched to a gene: 8. The CDR3 covers 15 residues. Germline V gene data show CDR1 as MDHEN and CDR2 as SYDVKM. Sequences were obtained from peripheral blood. The clonotype originates from an older woman with acute or convalescent COVID-19. The chain combines TRBV28 with TRBJ2-3; the match to TRBD2 covers 8 bases. The CDR3 here is CASRGSGGPTDTQYF. The CDR3 nucleotides are TGTGCCAGCAGGGGCAGCGGGGGTCCTACAGATACGCAGTATTTT.